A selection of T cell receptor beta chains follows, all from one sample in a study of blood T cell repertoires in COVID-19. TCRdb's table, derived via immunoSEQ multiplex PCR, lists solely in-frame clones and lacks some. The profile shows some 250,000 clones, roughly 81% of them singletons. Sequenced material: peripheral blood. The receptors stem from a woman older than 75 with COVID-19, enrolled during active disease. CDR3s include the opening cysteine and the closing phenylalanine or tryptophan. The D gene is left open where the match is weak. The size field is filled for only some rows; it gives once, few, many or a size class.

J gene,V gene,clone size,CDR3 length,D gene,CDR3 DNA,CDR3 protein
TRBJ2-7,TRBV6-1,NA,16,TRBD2,TGTGCCAGCAGTGAAGGAGATGGACTAGCCCCCTACGAGCAGTACTTC,CASSEGDGLAPYEQYF
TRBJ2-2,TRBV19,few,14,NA,TGTGCCAGTAGTTCATACACGAACACCGGGGAGCTGTTTTTT,CASSSYTNTGELFF
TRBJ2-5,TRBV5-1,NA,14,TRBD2,TGCGCCAGCAGCTTCGGCGGGGGCCAAGAGACCCAGTACTTC,CASSFGGGQETQYF
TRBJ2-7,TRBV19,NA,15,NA,TGTGCCAGTACCCGACGCGAGGGGGTCGGATACGAGCAGTACTTC,CASTRREGVGYEQYF
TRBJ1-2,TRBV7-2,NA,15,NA,TGTGCCAGCAGCTTAGGGAGTCTTCTTTACACGGGCTACACCTTC,CASSLGSLLYTGYTF
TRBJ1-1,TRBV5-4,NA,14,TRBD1,TGTGCCAGCAGCAGGACAGGGGAGTACTCTGAAGCTTTCTTT,CASSRTGEYSEAFF
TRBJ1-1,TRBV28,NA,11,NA,TGTGCCAGTAGCGCTCGGACTGAAGCTTTCTTT,CASSARTEAFF
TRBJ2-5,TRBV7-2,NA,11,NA,TGTGCCAGCAGCCTACTGGAGACCCAGTACTTC,CASSLLETQYF
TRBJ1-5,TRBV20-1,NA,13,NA,TGCAGTGCTAGTCAGGACAGCGATCAGCCCCAGCATTTT,CSASQDSDQPQHF
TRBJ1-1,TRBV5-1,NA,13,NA,TGCGCCAGCAGCTCCGGACAGAACACTGAAGCTTTCTTT,CASSSGQNTEAFF
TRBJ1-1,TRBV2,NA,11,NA,TGTGCCAGCAGTGAGAGGTACGCAGCTTTCTTT,CASSERYAAFF
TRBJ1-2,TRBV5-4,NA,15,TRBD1,TGTGCCAGCAGCACGTCGGGACAGGGGTTCTATGGCTACACCTTC,CASSTSGQGFYGYTF
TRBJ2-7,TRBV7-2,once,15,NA,TGTGCCAGCAGCTTAGAGCCGGGAACAACCTACGAGCAGTACTTC,CASSLEPGTTYEQYF
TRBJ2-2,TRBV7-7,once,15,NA,TGTGCTAGCAGCCTCTCATCCCCGGGGGCCGGGGAGCTGTTTTTT,CASSLSSPGAGELFF
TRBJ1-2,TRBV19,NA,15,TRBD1,TGTGCCAGTAGTATATTAACAGGGGGCCGAAATGGCTACACCTTC,CASSILTGGRNGYTF
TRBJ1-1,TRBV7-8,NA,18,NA,TGTGCCAGCAGCTTAGTTCCCGCTTGGGGCCCTTTAGGCACTGAAGCTTTCTTT,CASSLVPAWGPLGTEAFF
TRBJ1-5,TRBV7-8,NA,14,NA,TGTGCCAGCAGCTTGTCCGGGAACTATCAGCCCCAGCATTTT,CASSLSGNYQPQHF
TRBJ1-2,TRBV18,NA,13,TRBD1,TGTGCCAGCTCATCCGGGACAGGCGTTGGCTACACCTTC,CASSSGTGVGYTF
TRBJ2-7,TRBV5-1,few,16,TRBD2,TGCGCCAGCAGCATAGCGGGAATAGCGGGGGCCTACGAGCAGTACTTC,CASSIAGIAGAYEQYF
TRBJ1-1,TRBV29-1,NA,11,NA,TGCAGCGTTGAGCCGCTCTATAAAGCTTTCTTT,CSVEPLYKAFF
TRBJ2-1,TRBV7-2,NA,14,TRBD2,TGTGCCAGCAGCTTAGCTAGACTAGCCTCTGAGCAGTTCTTC,CASSLARLASEQFF
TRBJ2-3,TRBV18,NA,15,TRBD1,TGTGCCAGCTCACCACAGACAGGGAGCACAGATACGCAGTATTTT,CASSPQTGSTDTQYF
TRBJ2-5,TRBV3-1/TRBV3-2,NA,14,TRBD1,TGTGCCAGCAGCCAGCGGACAGGGCAAGAGACCCAGTACTTC,CASSQRTGQETQYF
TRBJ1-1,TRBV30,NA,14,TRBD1,TGTGCCTGGAGAGCCGGGACAGGGGGCACTGAAGCTTTCTTT,CAWRAGTGGTEAFF
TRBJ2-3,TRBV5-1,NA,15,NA,TGCGCCAGCAGCCCTCTACAGGGGAGGTCAGATACGCAGTATTTT,CASSPLQGRSDTQYF
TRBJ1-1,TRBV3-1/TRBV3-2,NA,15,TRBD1,TGTGCCAGCAGCCGCCGGGACAGGGTAAATACTGAAGCTTTCTTT,CASSRRDRVNTEAFF